The clone carrying this T cell receptor beta chain was picked up one time. Its matching antigen is unknown. V was cut by 3 bases and J by 1 base, with 10 bases left in between. Germline assignment: CDR1 SGHNT and CDR2 YYREEE (reference sequence). The CDR3 runs to 14 residues. Terminally differentiated effector memory CD45RA+ cells were left out of the naive CD8 fraction, which was CD45RO-negative and positively selected for CCR7. Every donor was a Caucasian adult from Nashville, Tennessee. This sample was taken from a study of shared clonotypes between healthy human individuals. Study-wide findings and caveats: Across four donors, naive CD4 shared roughly 5%, naive CD8 more than 3%, memory CD4 roughly 2.1%, memory CD8 about 0.4%.

The DNA input per sorted-subset replicate PCR was 200 ng, corresponding to some 27,000 T cell genomes. Measured with immunoSEQ multiplex PCR; TCRdb has only the in-frame clones, and not every one. The data show about 580,000 clones, with 98% seen just once and 0.3% held by the top ten. The sequence came from a man aged 30 to 39 in good health. The gene calls are TRBV5-4 and TRBJ1-1; D is possibly TRBD1 (5 bases). The sequencing sample was made of naive CD8+ T cells sorted from blood. The DNA of the CDR3 is TGTGCCAGCAGCTACCTCACAGGGAACACTGAAGCTTTCTTT. This gives the protein CASSYLTGNTEAFF.